The T cell receptor (beta chain) under discussion was sequenced for a study of cytomegalovirus exposure and HLA in healthy donors. Per germline, CDR1 LGHNA and CDR2 YNFKEQ. V was pared by 4 bases and J by 4 bases, with 14 bases between. The CDR3 is 15 residues long. The primer mix had 60 Vbeta and 13 Jbeta primers. Profiling relied on immunoSEQ multiplex PCR, and the TCRdb table lists in-frame clones only, not all of them. The data hold 120,000 or so clones, with 70% to 75% observed a single time. This clonotype originated in a woman in her 40s in good health and CMV-seronegative. The sample was PBMCs. This sequence joins TRBV4-2 and TRBJ1-3; D call uncertain. CDR3 protein: CASSPISLVGNTIYF. The DNA for the CDR3 is TGTGCCAGCAGCCCGATATCGTTAGTCGGAAACACCATATATTTT.